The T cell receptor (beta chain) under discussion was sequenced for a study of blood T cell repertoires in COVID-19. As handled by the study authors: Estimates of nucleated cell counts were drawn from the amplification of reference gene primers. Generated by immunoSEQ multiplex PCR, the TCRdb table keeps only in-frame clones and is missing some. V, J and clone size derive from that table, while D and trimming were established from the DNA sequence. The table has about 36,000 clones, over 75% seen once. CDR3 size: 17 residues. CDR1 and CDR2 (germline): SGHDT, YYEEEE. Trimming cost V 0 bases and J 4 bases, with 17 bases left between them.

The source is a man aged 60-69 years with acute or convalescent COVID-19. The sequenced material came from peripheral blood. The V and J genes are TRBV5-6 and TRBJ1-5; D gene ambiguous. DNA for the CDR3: TGTGCCAGCAGCTTGGGTCGAGCAGGTCTTTCTAATCAGCCCCAGCATTTT. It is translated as CASSLGRAGLSNQPQHF.